There are a few counts of the clone carrying this T cell receptor beta chain. The antigen remains undetermined. The sample comes from a study of T cell responses to AZD1222 COVID-19 vaccine. Study-level points and caveats: Unmutated variant regions reportedly attract nearly half of all spike-specific TCRs.

Assay: immunoSEQ multiplex PCR; the TCRdb copy retains only in-frame clones and omits some. The repertoire includes roughly 150,000 clones, more than 85% of them detected once, and about 1.6% sits in the top ten. CDR3 length equals 14 residues. CDR1 and CDR2 from the germline V gene are SGHVS and FQNEAQ. J was trimmed by 0 bases and V by 4 bases; bases with no gene match: 3. This material consisted of peripheral blood, taken 28 days after the second AZD1222 dose. The chain uses TRBV7-8 and TRBJ2-7; 7 positions agree with TRBD1. This TCR was sampled from an adult who received the AZD1222 COVID-19 vaccine. The CDR3 loop is CASSSQGSSYEQYF. The CDR3 DNA reads TGTGCCAGCAGCTCACAGGGGAGCTCCTACGAGCAGTACTTC.